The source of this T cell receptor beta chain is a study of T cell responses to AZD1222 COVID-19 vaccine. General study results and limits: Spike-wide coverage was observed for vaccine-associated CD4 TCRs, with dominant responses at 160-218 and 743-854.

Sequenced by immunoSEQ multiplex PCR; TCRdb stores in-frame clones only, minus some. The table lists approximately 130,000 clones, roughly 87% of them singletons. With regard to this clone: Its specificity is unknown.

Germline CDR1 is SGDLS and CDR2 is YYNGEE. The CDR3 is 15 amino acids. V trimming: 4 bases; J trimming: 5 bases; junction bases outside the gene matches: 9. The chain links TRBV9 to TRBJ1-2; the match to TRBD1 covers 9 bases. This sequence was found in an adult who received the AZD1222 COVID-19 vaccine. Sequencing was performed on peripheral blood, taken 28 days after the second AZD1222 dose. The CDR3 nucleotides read TGTGCCAGCAGCCCCCGACAGGGGGTAGGGTATGGCTACACCTTC. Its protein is CASSPRQGVGYGYTF.